This T cell receptor beta chain was identified during a study of cytomegalovirus exposure and HLA in healthy donors. CDR1 and CDR2 from the germline V gene are SNHLY and FYNNEI. Unmatched junction bases numbered 3, after V lost 4 bases and J lost 2 bases. The CDR3 extends over 15 amino acids. As concerns this clone: Its matching antigen is unknown.

PCR employed 60 Vbeta and 13 Jbeta primers. TCRdb's copy holds only in-frame clones and misses some; the assay was immunoSEQ multiplex PCR. The sample shows 100,000 to 120,000 clones, around 76% of them seen only once. Points from the study as a whole: The study labeled fewer than 200 TCR beta chains cytomegalovirus-associated.

This receptor was obtained from a man aged 25 to 40 in good health and CMV-seropositive. The sequenced sample was PBMCs. This sequence joins TRBV2 and TRBJ2-3; 10 positions match TRBD2. For the CDR3, the DNA is TGTGCCAGCAGTGGGACTAGCGGCCTCACAGATACGCAGTATTTT. The encoded protein is CASSGTSGLTDTQYF.